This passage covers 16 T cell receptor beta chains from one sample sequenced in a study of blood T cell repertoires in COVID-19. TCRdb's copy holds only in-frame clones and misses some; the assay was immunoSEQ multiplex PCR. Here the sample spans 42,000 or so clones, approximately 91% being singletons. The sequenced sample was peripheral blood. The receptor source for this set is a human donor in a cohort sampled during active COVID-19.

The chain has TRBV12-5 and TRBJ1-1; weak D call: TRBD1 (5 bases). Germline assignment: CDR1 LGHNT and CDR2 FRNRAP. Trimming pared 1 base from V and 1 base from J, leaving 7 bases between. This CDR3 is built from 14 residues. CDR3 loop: CASGLADRNTEAFF. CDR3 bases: TGTGCTAGTGGTTTGGCCGACAGGAACACTGAAGCTTTCTTT.

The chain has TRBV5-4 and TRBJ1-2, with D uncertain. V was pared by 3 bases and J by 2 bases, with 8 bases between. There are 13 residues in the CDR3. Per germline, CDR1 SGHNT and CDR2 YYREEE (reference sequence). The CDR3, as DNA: TGTGCCAGCAGCTCCGACGGGAACTATGGCTACACCTTC. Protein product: CASSSDGNYGYTF. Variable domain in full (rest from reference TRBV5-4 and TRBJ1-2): ETGVTQSPTHLIKTRGQQVTLRCSSQSGHNTVSWYQQALGQGPQFIFQYYREEENGRGNFPPRFSGLQFPNYSSELNVNALELDDSALYLCASSSDGNYGYTFGSGTRLTVV.

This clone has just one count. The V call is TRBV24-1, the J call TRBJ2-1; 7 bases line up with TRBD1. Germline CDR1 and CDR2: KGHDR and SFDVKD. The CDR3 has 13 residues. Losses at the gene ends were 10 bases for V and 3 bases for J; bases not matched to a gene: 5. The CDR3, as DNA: TGTGCCACTCAACAGGGGAACTACAATGAGCAGTTCTTC. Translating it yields CATQQGNYNEQFF.

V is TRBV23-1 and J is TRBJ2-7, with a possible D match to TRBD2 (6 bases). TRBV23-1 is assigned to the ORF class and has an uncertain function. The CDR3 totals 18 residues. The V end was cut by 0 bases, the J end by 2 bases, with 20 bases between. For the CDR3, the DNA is TGCGCCAGCAGTCAATCACTGAGGGACGGCGCGGGACCCTACGAGCAGTACTTC. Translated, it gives CASSQSLRDGAGPYEQYF.

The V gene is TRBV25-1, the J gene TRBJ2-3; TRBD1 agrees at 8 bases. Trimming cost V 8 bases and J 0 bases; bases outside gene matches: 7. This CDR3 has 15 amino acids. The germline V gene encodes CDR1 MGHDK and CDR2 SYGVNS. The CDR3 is CASGSTGDSTDTQYF. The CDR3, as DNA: TGTGCCAGCGGATCGACAGGGGACAGCACAGATACGCAGTATTTT. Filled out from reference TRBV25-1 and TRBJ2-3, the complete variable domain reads EADIYQTPRYLVIGTGKKITLECSQTMGHDKMYWYQQDPGMELHLIHYSYGVNSTEKGDLSSESTVSRIRTEHFPLTLESARPSHTSQYLCASGSTGDSTDTQYFGPGTRLTVL.

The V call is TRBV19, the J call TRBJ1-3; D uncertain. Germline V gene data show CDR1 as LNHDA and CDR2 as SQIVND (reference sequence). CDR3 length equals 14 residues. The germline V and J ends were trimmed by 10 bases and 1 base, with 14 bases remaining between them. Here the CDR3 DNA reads TGTGCCACCACACGAGGGAGATCTGGAAACACCATATATTTT. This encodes CATTRGRSGNTIYF.

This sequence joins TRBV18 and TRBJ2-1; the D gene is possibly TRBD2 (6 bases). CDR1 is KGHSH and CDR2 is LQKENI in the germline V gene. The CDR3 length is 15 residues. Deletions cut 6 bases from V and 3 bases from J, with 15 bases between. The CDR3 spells CASSRGGHYYNEQFF. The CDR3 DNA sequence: TGTGCCAGCTCCCGCGGAGGGCACTACTACAATGAGCAGTTCTTC.

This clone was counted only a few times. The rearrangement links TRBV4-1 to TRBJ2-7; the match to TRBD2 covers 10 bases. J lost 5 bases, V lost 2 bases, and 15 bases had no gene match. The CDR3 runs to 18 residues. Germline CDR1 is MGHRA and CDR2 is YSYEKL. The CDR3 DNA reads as TGCGCCAGCAGCCAAAGTATCAGCGGGGGGGCCGGGCGACACGAGCAGTACTTC. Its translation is CASSQSISGGAGRHEQYF.

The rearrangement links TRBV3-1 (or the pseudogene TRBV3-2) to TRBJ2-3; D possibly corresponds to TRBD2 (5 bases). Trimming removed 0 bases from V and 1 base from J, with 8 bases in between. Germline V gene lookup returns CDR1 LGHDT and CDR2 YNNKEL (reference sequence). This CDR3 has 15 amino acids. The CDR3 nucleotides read TGTGCCAGCAGCCAAGAAGGTAGCGGCACAGATACGCAGTATTTT. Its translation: CASSQEGSGTDTQYF.

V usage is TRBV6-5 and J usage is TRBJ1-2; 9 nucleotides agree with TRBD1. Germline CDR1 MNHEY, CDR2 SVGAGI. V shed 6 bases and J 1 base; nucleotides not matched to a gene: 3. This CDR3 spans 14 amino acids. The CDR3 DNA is TGTGCCAGCAGACTGACAGGGGGTAACTATGGCTACACCTTC. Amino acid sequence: CASRLTGGNYGYTF.

As DNA, the CDR3 is TGTGCCTGGAGTAAAACTGAAAATCGCGAGCAGTACTTC. Residues: CAWSKTENREQYF. This sequence joins TRBV30 and TRBJ2-7, with D uncertain. Germline lookup yields CDR1 GTSNPN and CDR2 SVGIG (reference sequence). CDR3 length: 13 residues. The germline V and J ends were trimmed by 2 bases and 6 bases, with 14 bases remaining between them.

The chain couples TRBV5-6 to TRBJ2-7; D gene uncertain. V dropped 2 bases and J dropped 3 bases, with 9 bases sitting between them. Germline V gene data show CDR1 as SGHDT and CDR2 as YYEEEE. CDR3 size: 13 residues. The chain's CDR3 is CASSFDKSYEQYF. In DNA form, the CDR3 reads TGTGCCAGCAGCTTCGACAAGAGCTACGAGCAGTACTTC. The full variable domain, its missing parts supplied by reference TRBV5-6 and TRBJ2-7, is DAGVTQSPTHLIKTRGQQVTLRCSPKSGHDTVSWYQQALGQGPQFIFQYYEEEERQRGNFPDRFSGHQFPNYSSELNVNALLLGDSALYLCASSFDKSYEQYFGPGTRLTVT.

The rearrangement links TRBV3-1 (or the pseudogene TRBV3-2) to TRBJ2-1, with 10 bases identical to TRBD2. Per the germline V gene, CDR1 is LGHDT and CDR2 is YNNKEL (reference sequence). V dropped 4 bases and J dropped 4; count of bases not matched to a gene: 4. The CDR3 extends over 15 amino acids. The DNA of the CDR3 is TGTGCCAGCAGCCGTTTAGCGGGGGGATACAATGAGCAGTTCTTC. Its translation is CASSRLAGGYNEQFF.

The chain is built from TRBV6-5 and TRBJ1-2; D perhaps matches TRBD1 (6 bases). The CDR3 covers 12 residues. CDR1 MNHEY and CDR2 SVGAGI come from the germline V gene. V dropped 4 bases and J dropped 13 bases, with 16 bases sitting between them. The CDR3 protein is CASSSLGGRRTF. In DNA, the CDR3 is TGTGCCAGCAGTTCCTTGGGGGGGCGTCGCACCTTC.

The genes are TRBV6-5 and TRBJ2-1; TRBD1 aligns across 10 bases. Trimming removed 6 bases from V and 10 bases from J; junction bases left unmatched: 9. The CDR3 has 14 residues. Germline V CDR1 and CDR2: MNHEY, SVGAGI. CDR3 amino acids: CASSRGQGLNEQFF. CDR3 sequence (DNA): TGTGCCAGCAGCCGGGGACAGGGGTTAAACGAGCAGTTCTTC.

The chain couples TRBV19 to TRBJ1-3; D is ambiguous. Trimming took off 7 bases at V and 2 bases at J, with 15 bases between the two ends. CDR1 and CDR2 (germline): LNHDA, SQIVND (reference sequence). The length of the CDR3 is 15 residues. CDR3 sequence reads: CASTLTRGAGNTIYF. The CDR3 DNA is TGTGCCAGTACCCTAACGCGGGGTGCTGGAAACACCATATATTTT.